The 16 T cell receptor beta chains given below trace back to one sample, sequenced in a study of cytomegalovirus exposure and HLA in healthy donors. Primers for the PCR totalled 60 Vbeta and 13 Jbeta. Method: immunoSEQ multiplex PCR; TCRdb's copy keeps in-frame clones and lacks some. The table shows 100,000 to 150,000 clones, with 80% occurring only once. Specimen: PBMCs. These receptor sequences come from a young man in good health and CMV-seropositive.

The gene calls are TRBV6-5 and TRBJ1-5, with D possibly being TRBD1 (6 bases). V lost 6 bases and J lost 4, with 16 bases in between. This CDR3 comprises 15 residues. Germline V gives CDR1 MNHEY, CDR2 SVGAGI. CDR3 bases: TGTGCCAGCAGACAAGGGGGAATCAGTAATCAGCCCCAGCATTTT. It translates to CASRQGGISNQPQHF.

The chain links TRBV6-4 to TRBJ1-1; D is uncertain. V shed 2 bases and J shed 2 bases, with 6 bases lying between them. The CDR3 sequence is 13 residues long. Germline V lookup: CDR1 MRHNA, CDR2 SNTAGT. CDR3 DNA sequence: TGTGCCAGCAGTGACCAGGATAACACTGAAGCTTTCTTT. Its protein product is CASSDQDNTEAFF.

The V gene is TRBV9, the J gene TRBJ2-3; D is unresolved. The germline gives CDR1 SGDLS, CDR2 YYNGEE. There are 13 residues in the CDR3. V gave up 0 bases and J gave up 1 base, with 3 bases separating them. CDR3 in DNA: TGTGCCAGCAGCGTAGTAGGCACAGATACGCAGTATTTT. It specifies CASSVVGTDTQYF.

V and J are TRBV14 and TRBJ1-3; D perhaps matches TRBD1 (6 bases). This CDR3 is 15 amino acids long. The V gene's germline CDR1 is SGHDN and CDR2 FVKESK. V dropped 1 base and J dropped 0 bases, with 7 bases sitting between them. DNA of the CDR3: TGTGCCAGCAGCCAAGTACAGGGCTCTGGAAACACCATATATTTT. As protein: CASSQVQGSGNTIYF.

The CDR3, as DNA: TGTGCCAGCTCACCGCGGACAGGGGGACGGACGAACACTGAAGCTTTCTTT. Its translation is CASSPRTGGRTNTEAFF. The V call is TRBV18, the J call TRBJ1-1, with TRBD1 matching 10 bases. The CDR3 totals 17 residues. V lost 3 bases, J lost 1 base, and 8 bases stayed unmatched. Germline CDR1 reads KGHSH; CDR2 reads LQKENI.

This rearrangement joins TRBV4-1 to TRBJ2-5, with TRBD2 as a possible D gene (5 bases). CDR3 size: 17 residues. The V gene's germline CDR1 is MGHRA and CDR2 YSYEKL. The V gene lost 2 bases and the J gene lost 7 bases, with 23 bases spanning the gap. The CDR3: CASSQPRNGLSRGTQYF. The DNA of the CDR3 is TGCGCCAGCAGCCAACCCCGCAATGGACTGTCCCGAGGGACCCAGTACTTC.

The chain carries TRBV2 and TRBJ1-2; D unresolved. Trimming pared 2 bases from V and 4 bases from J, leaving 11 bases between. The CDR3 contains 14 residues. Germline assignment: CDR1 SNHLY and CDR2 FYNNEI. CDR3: CASSEPGIGYGYTF. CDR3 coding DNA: TGTGCCAGCAGTGAACCCGGGATAGGCTATGGCTACACCTTC.

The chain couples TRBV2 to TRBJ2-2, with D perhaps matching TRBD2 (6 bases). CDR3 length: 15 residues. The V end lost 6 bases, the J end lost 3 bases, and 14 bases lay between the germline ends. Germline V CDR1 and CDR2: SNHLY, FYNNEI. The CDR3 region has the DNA TGTGCCAGCAGCCGGGAGTGGGGCCACACCGGGGAGCTGTTTTTT. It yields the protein CASSREWGHTGELFF.

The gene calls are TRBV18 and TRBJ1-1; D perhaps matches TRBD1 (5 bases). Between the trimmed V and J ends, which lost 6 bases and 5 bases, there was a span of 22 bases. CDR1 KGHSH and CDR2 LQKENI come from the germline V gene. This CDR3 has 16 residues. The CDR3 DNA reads TGTGCCAGCTCTCCCTTGTTCGTGACAGAATCTACTGAAGCTTTCTTT. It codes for CASSPLFVTESTEAFF.

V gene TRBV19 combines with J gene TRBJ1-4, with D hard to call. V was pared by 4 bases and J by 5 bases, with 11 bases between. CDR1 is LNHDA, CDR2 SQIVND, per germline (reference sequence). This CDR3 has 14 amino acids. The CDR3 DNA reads TGTGCCAGTAGTAGCGTTACAGTGAATGAAAAACTGTTTTTT. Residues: CASSSVTVNEKLFF.

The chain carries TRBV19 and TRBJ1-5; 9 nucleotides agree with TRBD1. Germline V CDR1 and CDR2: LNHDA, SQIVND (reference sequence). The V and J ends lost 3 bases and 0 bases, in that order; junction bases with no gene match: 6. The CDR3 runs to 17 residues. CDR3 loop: CASSMRQGVVSNQPQHF. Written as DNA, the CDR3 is TGTGCCAGTAGTATGCGACAGGGGGTGGTTAGCAATCAGCCCCAGCATTTT.

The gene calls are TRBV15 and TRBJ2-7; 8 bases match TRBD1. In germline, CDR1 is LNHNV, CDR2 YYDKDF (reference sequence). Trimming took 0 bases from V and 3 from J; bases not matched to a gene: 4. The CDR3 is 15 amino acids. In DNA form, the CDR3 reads TGTGCCACCAGCAGAGAGAGGACAGGGTACTACGAGCAGTACTTC. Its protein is CATSRERTGYYEQYF.

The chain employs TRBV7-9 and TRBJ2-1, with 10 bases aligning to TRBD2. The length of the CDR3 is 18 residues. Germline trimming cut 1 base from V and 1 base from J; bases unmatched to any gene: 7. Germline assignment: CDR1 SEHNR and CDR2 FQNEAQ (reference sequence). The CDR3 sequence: CASSLVSSGGGSYNEQFF. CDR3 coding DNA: TGTGCCAGCAGCTTAGTGTCTAGCGGGGGTGGATCCTACAATGAGCAGTTCTTC.

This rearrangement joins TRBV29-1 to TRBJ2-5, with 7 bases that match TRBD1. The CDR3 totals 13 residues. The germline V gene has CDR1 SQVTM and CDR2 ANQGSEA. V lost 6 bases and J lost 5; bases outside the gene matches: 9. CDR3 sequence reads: CSVRQGMEETQYF. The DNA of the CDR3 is TGCAGCGTCAGACAGGGAATGGAGGAGACCCAGTACTTC.

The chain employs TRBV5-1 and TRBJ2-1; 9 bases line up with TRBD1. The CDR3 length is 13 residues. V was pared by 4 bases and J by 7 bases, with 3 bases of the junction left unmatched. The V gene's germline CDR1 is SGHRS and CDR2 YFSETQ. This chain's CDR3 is CASSPGTGNEQFF. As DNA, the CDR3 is TGCGCCAGCAGCCCCGGGACAGGGAATGAGCAGTTCTTC.

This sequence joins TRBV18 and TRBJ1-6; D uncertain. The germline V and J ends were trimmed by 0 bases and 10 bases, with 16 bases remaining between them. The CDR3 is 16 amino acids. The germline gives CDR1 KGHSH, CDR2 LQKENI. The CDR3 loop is CASSPPGREGQSPLHF. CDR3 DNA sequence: TGTGCCAGCTCACCACCGGGGAGGGAGGGCCAATCACCCCTCCACTTT.